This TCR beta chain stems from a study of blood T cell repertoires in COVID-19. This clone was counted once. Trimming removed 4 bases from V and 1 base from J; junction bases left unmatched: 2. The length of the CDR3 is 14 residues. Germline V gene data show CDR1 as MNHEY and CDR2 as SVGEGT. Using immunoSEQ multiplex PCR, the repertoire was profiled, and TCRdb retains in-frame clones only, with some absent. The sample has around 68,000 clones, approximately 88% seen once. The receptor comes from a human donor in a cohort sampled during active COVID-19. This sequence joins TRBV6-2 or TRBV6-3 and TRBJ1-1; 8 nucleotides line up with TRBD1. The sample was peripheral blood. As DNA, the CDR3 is TGTGCCAGCAGTTCGGACAGGGAGAACACTGAAGCTTTCTTT. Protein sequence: CASSSDRENTEAFF.